Each of the 6 T cell receptor beta chains below was sequenced from the same sample in a study of blood T cell repertoires in COVID-19. Assay: immunoSEQ multiplex PCR; the TCRdb copy retains only in-frame clones and omits some. The repertoire holds approximately 260,000 clones, around 80% seen once, with roughly 4% in the top ten. Specimen: PBMCs or T cells enriched from blood (not recorded which). Source of these receptors: a man in his thirties or forties with acute COVID-19.

V gene TRBV3-1 (or the pseudogene TRBV3-2) combines with J gene TRBJ2-3, with 9 bases matching TRBD2. The CDR3 length is 15 residues. Germline trimming cut 4 bases from V and 8 bases from J; bases unmatched to any gene: 10. Germline V gene lookup returns CDR1 LGHDT and CDR2 YNNKEL (reference sequence). The CDR3 reads CASSPLAGGLITQYF. The CDR3 nucleotides read TGTGCCAGCAGCCCCCTGGCGGGGGGGCTCATTACGCAGTATTTT.

The genes are TRBV11-1 and TRBJ1-2; 12 bases fit TRBD1. Germline V gene sequence: CDR1 SGHAT, CDR2 FQDESV (reference sequence). J was trimmed by 4 bases and V by 5 bases; bases with no gene match: 8. This CDR3 comprises 16 residues. The CDR3: CASSRGQGALTYGYTF. CDR3 DNA: TGTGCCAGCAGCCGGGGACAGGGGGCCCTGACCTATGGCTACACCTTC.

This chain connects TRBV5-4 to TRBJ1-2; the D gene is possibly TRBD1 (5 bases). The V end lost 5 bases, the J end lost 4 bases, and 18 bases lay between the germline ends. Germline V gene sequence: CDR1 SGHNT, CDR2 YYREEE (reference sequence). This CDR3 region has 15 residues. CDR3 DNA: TGTGCCAGCAGGACGAGCGAAGAACAGGTCTATGGCTACACCTTC. Residues: CASRTSEEQVYGYTF.

In DNA, the CDR3 is TGTGCCAGCAGTGAAGGAGGCCTGACCCAGTACTTC. Protein product: CASSEGGLTQYF. The rearrangement links TRBV6-1 to TRBJ2-5; D is unclear. Trimming stripped 1 base from V and 7 bases from J, with 7 bases between. The CDR3 length is 12 residues. In germline, CDR1 is MNHNS, CDR2 SASEGT.

The V call is TRBV10-1, the J call TRBJ2-3, with TRBD2 matching over 7 bases. CDR1 WNHNN and CDR2 SYGVQD come from the germline V gene (reference sequence). The ends lost 0 bases at V and 6 bases at J; junction bases unmatched: 6. This CDR3 region has 15 residues. CDR3 nucleotides: TGCGCCAGCAGTGAGTCGCCGGGGGGACGGGATACGCAGTATTTT. Protein product: CASSESPGGRDTQYF.

The chain links TRBV7-2 to TRBJ1-2; D possibly corresponds to TRBD1 (6 bases). The CDR3 spans 17 residues. Trimming took off 5 bases at V and 2 bases at J, with 21 bases between the two ends. Per germline, CDR1 SGHTA and CDR2 FQGNSA. The CDR3 is CASSIPRQAQSNYGYTF. The DNA for the CDR3 is TGTGCCAGCAGCATCCCTCGACAGGCCCAATCCAACTATGGCTACACCTTC.